Described below is a single T cell receptor beta chain sequence and its context. The CDR3 length is 13 residues. The V gene lost 2 bases and the J gene lost 1 base, with 3 bases spanning the gap. Germline V gives CDR1 MNHNS, CDR2 SASEGT. The sample originates from a study of blood T cell repertoires in COVID-19. On the study more broadly: Specimens from acute and convalescent COVID-19 originated in the United States, Italy and Spain.

The authors' processing: Reference gene primer amplification in the assay estimated nucleated cell counts. The data were produced by immunoSEQ multiplex PCR, yet TCRdb's version contains in-frame clones alone and is incomplete. Clone size and the V and J calls come from that table; the DNA yielded D and trimming. This table holds some 13,000 clones, about 86% found once. The sequencing sample was made of peripheral blood. The chain couples TRBV6-1 to TRBJ2-1, with unresolved D. The sequence was obtained from a man at least 80 years old with acute or convalescent COVID-19. In DNA form, the CDR3 reads TGTGCCAGCAGTGAACTATCCTACAATGAGCAGTTCTTC. Translating it yields CASSELSYNEQFF.